This T cell receptor beta chain derives from a study of identical twins. Points from the study as a whole: Fewer insertions were carried by abundant cord blood beta clonotypes, but none was seen in memory repertoires.

CDR1 and CDR2 (germline): MNHEY, SVGEGT. CDR3 length: 15 residues. Details on this clonotype: Its matching antigen is unknown. A much larger clone is a single base away; this may be a read error.

cDNA molecules carried unique molecular identifiers, and template switching added a universal primer site. TCRdb recomputed calls from the 5' RACE reads with MiXCR, one row per CDR3 protein. Altogether under 900,000 distinct CDR3 sequences are present, roughly 12% being singletons, with the ten largest covering around 1.5%. The data also belong to a second study, concerning yellow fever vaccine responses in identical twins. From that report: Twins' vaccine T cell response reportedly gave the appearance of partial convergence and partial personalization.

The sequence was collected from a woman under 30 in good health. The V and J genes are TRBV6-2 or TRBV6-3 and TRBJ1-6, with D perhaps matching TRBD1 (5 bases). The specimen was PBMCs. This chain's CDR3 is CGSSARQSYNSPLHF. In DNA, the CDR3 is TGTGGCAGCAGTGCCCGACAGTCCTATAATTCACCCCTCCACTTT.